This TCR beta chain stems from a study of blood T cell repertoires in COVID-19. This CDR3 contains 14 residues. In germline, CDR1 is MNHEY, CDR2 SVGEGT. Trimming shortened V by 2 bases and J by 4 bases, and 11 bases separated the two germline ends. Data came from immunoSEQ multiplex PCR; TCRdb stores just in-frame clones and leaves some out. Among tens of thousands of clones listed, approximately 80% were seen once. The chain joins TRBV6-2 or TRBV6-3 to TRBJ1-1, with D tentatively TRBD1 (5 bases). This receptor was obtained from a man aged 50 to 59 with COVID-19, enrolled during active disease. The specimen was peripheral blood. Here the CDR3 DNA reads TGTGCCAGCAGTTACGGGGCAGGGCGCACTGAAGCTTTCTTT. Translated, it gives CASSYGAGRTEAFF.